The entry below describes one T cell receptor beta chain. Amplifying from RNA transcripts, the study obtained TCR beta CDR3 regions. In the first round, RT-PCR was carried out with HTBI primers, and a multiplex PCR formed the second round. TCRdb itself ran the multiplex PCR reads through MiXCR, one entry per CDR3 protein. The data contain about 740,000 distinct CDR3 sequences, 40% of them singletons. The sample belongs to a study of Graves' ophthalmopathy and Graves' hyperthyroidism. Deletions cut 5 bases from V and 3 bases from J, with 11 bases between. This CDR3 has 13 residues. Per germline, CDR1 SGHTA and CDR2 FQGNSA.

The source material was peripheral blood. The receptor's source is an adult man with Graves' ophthalmopathy. This chain joins TRBV7-2 and TRBJ2-7; D is undetermined. In nucleotides, the CDR3 is TGTGCCAGCAGCCAACTTATGGACTACGAGCAGTACTTC. It codes for CASSQLMDYEQYF.